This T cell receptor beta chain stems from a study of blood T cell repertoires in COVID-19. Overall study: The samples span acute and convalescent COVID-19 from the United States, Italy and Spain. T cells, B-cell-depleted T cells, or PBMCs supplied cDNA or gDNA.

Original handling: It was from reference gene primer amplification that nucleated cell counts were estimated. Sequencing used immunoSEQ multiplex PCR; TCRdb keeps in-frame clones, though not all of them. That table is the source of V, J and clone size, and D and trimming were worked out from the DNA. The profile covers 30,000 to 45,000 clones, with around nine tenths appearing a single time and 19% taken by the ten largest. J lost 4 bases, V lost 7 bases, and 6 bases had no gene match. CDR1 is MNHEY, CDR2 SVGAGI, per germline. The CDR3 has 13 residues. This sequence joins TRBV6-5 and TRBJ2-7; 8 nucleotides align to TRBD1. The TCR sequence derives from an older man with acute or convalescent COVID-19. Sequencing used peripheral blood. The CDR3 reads CASTRDRTYEQYF. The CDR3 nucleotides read TGTGCCAGCACCCGGGACAGGACGTACGAGCAGTACTTC.